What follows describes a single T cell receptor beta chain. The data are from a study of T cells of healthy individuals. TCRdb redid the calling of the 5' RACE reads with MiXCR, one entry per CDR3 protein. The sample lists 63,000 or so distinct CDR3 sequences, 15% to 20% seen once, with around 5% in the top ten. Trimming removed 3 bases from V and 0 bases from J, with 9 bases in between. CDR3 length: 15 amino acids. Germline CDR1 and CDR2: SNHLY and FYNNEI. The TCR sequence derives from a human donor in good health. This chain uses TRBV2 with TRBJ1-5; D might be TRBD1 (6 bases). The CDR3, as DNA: TGTGCCAGCAGTGAGGACAGCTATAGCAATCAGCCCCAGCATTTT. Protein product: CASSEDSYSNQPQHF.